The clone carrying this T cell receptor beta chain appeared a few times. Antigen specificity is unknown. Trimming left V 3 bases short and J 4 bases short, with 9 bases between. This CDR3 has 14 amino acids. Germline CDR1 and CDR2: SGHAT and FQNNGV. Pooling of second doses given at about 4 or about 12 weeks was done. Some clones are missing from TCRdb's copy, which holds only in-frame ones; the method was immunoSEQ multiplex PCR. This table has approximately 93,000 clones, approximately 89% appearing once. The data stem from a study of T cell responses to AZD1222 COVID-19 vaccine. Study conclusions and caveats: The study found vaccine-associated CD4 TCRs spanning spike, dominant at 160-218 and 743-854.

Sample: peripheral blood, taken 28 days after the second AZD1222 dose. The TCR was taken from an adult who received the AZD1222 COVID-19 vaccine. This chain joins TRBV11-2 and TRBJ2-2, with D tentatively TRBD1 (6 bases). The CDR3 loop reads CASSFAGVTGELFF. CDR3 sequence (DNA): TGTGCCAGCAGCTTTGCAGGGGTCACCGGGGAGCTGTTTTTT.